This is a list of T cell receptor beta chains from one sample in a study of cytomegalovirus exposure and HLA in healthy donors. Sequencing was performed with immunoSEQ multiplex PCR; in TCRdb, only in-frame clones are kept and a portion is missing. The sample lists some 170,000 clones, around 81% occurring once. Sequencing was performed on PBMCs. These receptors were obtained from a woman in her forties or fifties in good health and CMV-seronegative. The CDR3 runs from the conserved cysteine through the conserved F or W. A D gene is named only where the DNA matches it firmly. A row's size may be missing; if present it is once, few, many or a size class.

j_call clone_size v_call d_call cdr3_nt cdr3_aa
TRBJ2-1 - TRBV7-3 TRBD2 TGTGCCAGCAGCCAAACGGGGGGGACGAGGGTCTTC CASSQTGGTRVF
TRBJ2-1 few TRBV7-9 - TGTGCCAGCAGCCCCCGAGACAATGAGCAGTTCTTC CASSPRDNEQFF
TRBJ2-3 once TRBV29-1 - TGCAGCGTTGACGAGGGAGATACGCAGTATTTT CSVDEGDTQYF
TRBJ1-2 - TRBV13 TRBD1 TGTGCCAGCAGCCCACGGACAGGTTTTAGCTATGGCTACACCTTC CASSPRTGFSYGYTF
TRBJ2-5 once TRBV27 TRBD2 TGTGCCAGCAGTTTAAGGGGACTAGCGGGAGGTCGTGAGACCCAGTACTTC CASSLRGLAGGRETQYF
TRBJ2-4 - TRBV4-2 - TGTGCCAGCAGCGGGGCGACCGACGCCCACATTCAGTACTTC CASSGATDAHIQYF
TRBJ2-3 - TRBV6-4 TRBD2 TGTGCCAGCAGCACCAGCCGGGGGGGTGGAGATACGCAGTATTTT CASSTSRGGGDTQYF
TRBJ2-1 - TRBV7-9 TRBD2 TGTGCCAGCAGCCTAGCGGGGGCCGACAATGAGCAGTTCTTC CASSLAGADNEQFF
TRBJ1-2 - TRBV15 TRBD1 TGTGCCACCAGCAGAGAACCGGGACAGAAGATCGGCTACACCTTC CATSREPGQKIGYTF
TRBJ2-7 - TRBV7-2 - TGTGCCAGCAGCCCCCGCGACGAGCAGTACTTC CASSPRDEQYF
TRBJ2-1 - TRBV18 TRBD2 TGTGCCAGCTCACCACTTGGACTAGCGGGAAATGAGCAGTTCTTC CASSPLGLAGNEQFF
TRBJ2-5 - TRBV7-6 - TGTGCCAGCAGCTTGGACAGCGGCTGGGCCCAGTACTTC CASSLDSGWAQYF
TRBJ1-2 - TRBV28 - TGTGCCAACAGGTTACAGGATAATGGCTACACCTTC CANRLQDNGYTF
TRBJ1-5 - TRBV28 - TGTGCCAGCAGTTTTGCCCGGAGCAATCAGCCCCAGCATTTT CASSFARSNQPQHF
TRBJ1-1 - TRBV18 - TGTGCCAGCTCACCCCAAATTGGAAGGGGCCTGAACACTGAAGCTTTCTTT CASSPQIGRGLNTEAFF
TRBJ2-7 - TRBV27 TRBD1 TGTGCCAGCAGTTTAGGGACAGGTAACTACGAGCAGTACTTC CASSLGTGNYEQYF
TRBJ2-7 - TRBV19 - TGTGCCAGTAGCAACAGAGGACTGAACCACGAGCAGTACTTC CASSNRGLNHEQYF
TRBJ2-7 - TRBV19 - TGTGCCAGTATAGAGGCCGGCGGCGAGCAGTACTTC CASIEAGGEQYF
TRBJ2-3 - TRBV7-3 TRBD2 TGTGCCAGCAGCTTCCCTGCGGGGGGGACAGATACGCAGTATTTT CASSFPAGGTDTQYF
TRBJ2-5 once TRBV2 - TGTGCCAGCAGTGATGGGCAGCTCGATGAGACCCAGTACTTC CASSDGQLDETQYF
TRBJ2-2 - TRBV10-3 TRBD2 TGTGCCATCAGTGAGGCGGGAGCGAACACCGGGGAGCTGTTTTTT CAISEAGANTGELFF
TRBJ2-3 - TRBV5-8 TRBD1 TGTGCCAGCAGCTCGACCGGGACAGGGGGCCCAGATACGCAGTATTTT CASSSTGTGGPDTQYF
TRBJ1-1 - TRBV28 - TGTGCCAGCACCCCTGGGGGCCTCACTGAAGCTTTCTTT CASTPGGLTEAFF
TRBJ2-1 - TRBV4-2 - TGTGCCAGCAGCCAAGTCCGCCTGAGTGAGCAGTTCTTC CASSQVRLSEQFF
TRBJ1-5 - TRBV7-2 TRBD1 TGTGCCAGCAGCGTATCACAGGGGCCGAGTCAGCCCCAGCATTTT CASSVSQGPSQPQHF
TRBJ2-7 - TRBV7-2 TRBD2 TGTGCCAGCAGCTTCTCGACTAGCGGATTCTACGAGCAGTACTTC CASSFSTSGFYEQYF
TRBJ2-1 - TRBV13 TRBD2 TGTGCCAGCAGCACATACACTAGCGGCCTCTACAATGAGCAGTTCTTC CASSTYTSGLYNEQFF
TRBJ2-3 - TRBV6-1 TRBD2 TGTGCCAGCAGTGAAGGCCTAGCGGGGGGAGATACGCAGTATTTT CASSEGLAGGDTQYF
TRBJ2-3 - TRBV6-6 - TGTGCCAGCAGTTACGGCCAGGGGACAGATACGCAGTATTTT CASSYGQGTDTQYF
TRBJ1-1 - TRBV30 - TGTGCCTGGAGCCTCGGGGGATTAGCTTTCTTT CAWSLGGLAFF
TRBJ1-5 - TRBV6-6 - TGTGCCAGCAGTAGCTATGGACAAAATAGCAATCAGCCCCAGCATTTT CASSSYGQNSNQPQHF
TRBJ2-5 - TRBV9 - TGTGCCAGCAGCGTAGAATCGGGGGAACAAGAGACCCAGTACTTC CASSVESGEQETQYF
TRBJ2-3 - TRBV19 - TGTGCCAGTAGTGGAGGCATGGCAGATACGCAGTATTTT CASSGGMADTQYF
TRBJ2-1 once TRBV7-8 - TGTGCCAGCAGCTTATCCTTTCTAGTCGGCAATGAGCAGTTCTTC CASSLSFLVGNEQFF
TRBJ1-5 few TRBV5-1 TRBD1 TGCGCCAGCAGCCTGGAAGGGGGCATTCAGCCCCAGCATTTT CASSLEGGIQPQHF
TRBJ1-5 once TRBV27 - TGTGCCAGCACTGAGGGCTACAATCAGCCCCAGCATTTT CASTEGYNQPQHF
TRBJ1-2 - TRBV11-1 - TGTGCCAGCAGCACCTCCTGGACGGGATCTAACTATGGCTACACCTTC CASSTSWTGSNYGYTF
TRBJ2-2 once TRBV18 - TGTGCCAGCTCACCACGGCAGGGAAATATGAACACCGGGGAGCTGTTTTTT CASSPRQGNMNTGELFF
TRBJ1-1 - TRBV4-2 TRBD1 TGTGCCAGTAGCCAAGGCCCCCGGGACAGGAACACTGAAGCTTTCTTT CASSQGPRDRNTEAFF
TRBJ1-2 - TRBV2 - TGTGCCAGCAGGGACTTCGCGGCGGGCTACACCTTC CASRDFAAGYTF
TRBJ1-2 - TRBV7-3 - TGTGCCAGCAGCTCACGGGGGGCGCTTTTTGGCTACACCTTC CASSSRGALFGYTF
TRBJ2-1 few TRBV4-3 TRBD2 TGCGCCAGCAGCCAAGATTTTAGCGGGGCCGTTGAGCAGTTCTTC CASSQDFSGAVEQFF
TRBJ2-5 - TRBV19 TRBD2 TGTGCCAGTAGTACTCAGCGGGGGGCTTACCAAGAGACCCAGTACTTC CASSTQRGAYQETQYF
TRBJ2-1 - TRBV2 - TGTGCCAGCAGTGAAGCAAGAGGGCATGAGCAGTTCTTC CASSEARGHEQFF
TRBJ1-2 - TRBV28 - TGTGCCAGCAGTTTATCCGAGAAACAGGGAGGCTACACCTTC CASSLSEKQGGYTF
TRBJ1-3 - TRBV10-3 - TGTGCCATCAGTGAGTTCGGGCCTAAGGGGAAGGGAAACACCATATATTTT CAISEFGPKGKGNTIYF
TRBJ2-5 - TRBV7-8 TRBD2 TGTGCCAGCAGAAAGGGGACTAGCGGGAGGTTTCTCGAGACCCAGTACTTC CASRKGTSGRFLETQYF
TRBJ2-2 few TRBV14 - TGTGCCAGCAGCCCCCATAGGGGCGAAACCGGGGAGCTGTTTTTT CASSPHRGETGELFF
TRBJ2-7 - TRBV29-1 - TGCAGCGTTGAAGAGACTATTCTCGGTACTAGCTCCTACGAGCAGTACTTC CSVEETILGTSSYEQYF
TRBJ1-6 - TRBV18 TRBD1 TGTGCCAGCTCACCGACAGGGGAGGAATTTTCACCCCTCCACTTT CASSPTGEEFSPLHF
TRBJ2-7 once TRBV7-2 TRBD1 TGTGCCAGCAGCTTGCCGGGACAGGGGGTTCTATGGCAGTACTTC CASSLPGQGVLWQYF
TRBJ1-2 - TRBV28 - TGTGCCAGCAGCTTGCTAGCTAACTATGGCTACACCTTC CASSLLANYGYTF
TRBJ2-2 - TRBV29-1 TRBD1 TGCAGCGGGGGGTGGGACAGGGACACCGGGGAGCTGTTTTTT CSGGWDRDTGELFF
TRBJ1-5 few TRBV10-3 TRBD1 TGTGCCGCCGGGACAGCTGATAGCAATCAGCCCCAGCATTTT CAAGTADSNQPQHF
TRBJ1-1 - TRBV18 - TGTGCCAGCCGTCCAGCCATGCCAAGCGACGGAAGAGAAGCTTTCTTT CASRPAMPSDGREAFF
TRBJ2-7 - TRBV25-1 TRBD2 TGTGCCAGCAGTAACCGGGAGGGACCGGGGAACGAGCAGTACTTC CASSNREGPGNEQYF
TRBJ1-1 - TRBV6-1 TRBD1 TGTGCCAGCAGCAACCCACAGGGGGCCAACACTGAAGCTTTCTTT CASSNPQGANTEAFF
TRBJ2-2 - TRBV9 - TGTGCCAGCAGCGTAGAGGGGGAGTACACCGGGGAGCTGTTTTTT CASSVEGEYTGELFF